This T cell receptor beta chain was sequenced for a study of blood T cell repertoires in COVID-19. Across the whole study: Sources were T cells, B-cell-depleted T cells, or PBMCs; the material itself was cDNA or gDNA.

This CDR3 spans 15 amino acids. The V gene lost 2 bases and the J gene lost 6 bases, with 16 bases spanning the gap. Germline values: CDR1 SGHTA, CDR2 FQGTGA. As handled by the study authors: Cell counts per sample came from amplifying reference gene primers. Method: immunoSEQ multiplex PCR; TCRdb's copy keeps in-frame clones and lacks some. From that table come the V and J calls and clone size; the DNA was used to work out D and trimming. Of some 100,000 clones in the sample, approximately 92% were seen once. The chain combines TRBV7-3 with TRBJ1-1; D is perhaps TRBD1 (5 bases). The TCR comes from a woman aged 55-70 years with active COVID-19. The sample consisted of peripheral blood. Written as DNA, the CDR3 is TGTGCCAGCAGCTTAGATGCAGGGATCTATTCTGAAGCTTTCTTT. It specifies CASSLDAGIYSEAFF.